This TCR beta chain was sequenced during a study of blood T cell repertoires in COVID-19. Turning to the study itself: The study drew acute and convalescent COVID-19 samples from the United States, Italy and Spain. PBMCs, B-cell-depleted T cells, or T cells were the source of the cDNA or gDNA that made up the material.

Original handling: The assay estimated nucleated cells by amplifying reference gene primers. Method: immunoSEQ multiplex PCR; TCRdb's copy keeps in-frame clones and lacks some. Clone size and V and J calls were adopted from that table, with D and trimming inferred from the DNA. The profile covers roughly 200,000 clones, with around 83% appearing a single time and 4% to 5% taken by the ten largest. This clone appeared a few times. Sequencing input: peripheral blood. The origin of this receptor is a woman of 80 years or more with acute or convalescent COVID-19.

CDR3 sequence: CAWSVQEGYTF. As DNA, the CDR3 is TGTGCCTGGAGTGTACAGGAGGGCTACACCTTC. The chain carries TRBV30 and TRBJ1-2; maybe TRBD1 (5 bases). Germline-derived CDR1 and CDR2 are GTSNPN and SVGIG (reference sequence). The CDR3 is 11 amino acids. The V end lost 0 bases, the J end lost 8 bases, and 7 bases lay between the germline ends. The variable domain in full, with the rest retrieved from reference TRBV30 and TRBJ1-2, is SQTIHQWPATLVQPVGSPLSLECTVEGTSNPNLYWYRQAAGRGLQLLFYSVGIGQISSEVPQNLSASRPQDRQFILSSKKLLLSDSGFYLCAWSVQEGYTFGSGTRLTVV.